Listed below are T cell receptor beta chains from one sample, sequenced in a study of CD8 T cells in ankylosing spondylitis. A single record per CDR3 protein comes from TCRdb applying MiXCR to the 5' RACE reads. The sample lists around 430,000 distinct CDR3 sequences, roughly a sixth seen once, with about 0.94% in the top ten. Specimen: blood, either unsorted or a sorted T cell fraction (not recorded which). The receptors shown here come from a male donor with ankylosing spondylitis. Both conserved end residues are part of each CDR3. D genes are given only for firm matches. Clone size is shown for a subset of rows, as once, few, many or a class of expanded clone.

V: TRBV7-8
D: .
size: many
J: TRBJ2-7
CDR3: CASSLDRNYEQYF
DNA: TGTGCCAGCAGCTTAGACCGAAACTACGAGCAGTACTTC

V: TRBV10-3
D: TRBD1
size: few
J: TRBJ1-1
CDR3: CAITDRVGNTEAFF
DNA: TGTGCCATCACTGACAGGGTAGGGAACACTGAAGCTTTCTTT

V: TRBV9
D: .
size: .
J: TRBJ1-2
CDR3: CASSTQTGTFGGYTF
DNA: TGTGCCAGCAGCACACAAACAGGGACCTTTGGCGGCTACACCTTC

V: TRBV27
D: TRBD1
size: few
J: TRBJ2-6
CDR3: CASSFDRAGANVLTF
DNA: TGTGCCAGCAGTTTTGACAGGGCTGGGGCCAACGTCCTGACTTTC

V: TRBV5-1
D: .
size: few
J: TRBJ2-3
CDR3: CASSLEGSSQQYF
DNA: TGCGCCAGCAGCTTGGAGGGTAGCTCTCAGCAGTATTTT

V: TRBV10-3
D: TRBD1
size: .
J: TRBJ1-1
CDR3: CAISAGGTEAFF
DNA: TGTGCCATCAGTGCAGGGGGCACTGAAGCTTTCTTT

V: TRBV7-2
D: .
size: .
J: TRBJ1-5
CDR3: CASSYSDSKNQPQHF
DNA: TGTGCCAGCAGCTACTCGGACAGCAAAAATCAGCCCCAGCATTTT

V: TRBV5-1
D: .
size: many
J: TRBJ2-1
CDR3: CASSLVAGPYNEQFF
DNA: TGCGCCAGCAGCTTGGTGGCGGGTCCATACAATGAGCAGTTCTTC

V: TRBV4-1
D: TRBD1
size: few
J: TRBJ1-1
CDR3: CASSHGPGTGLNTEAFF
DNA: TGCGCCAGCAGCCATGGTCCCGGGACAGGGTTAAACACTGAAGCTTTCTTT

V: TRBV5-1
D: TRBD2
size: many
J: TRBJ2-1
CDR3: CASSSGLAGADEQFF
DNA: TGCGCCAGCAGCTCGGGACTAGCGGGGGCGGATGAGCAGTTCTTC

V: TRBV5-6
D: TRBD2
size: .
J: TRBJ2-1
CDR3: CASSRLAGPSYNEQFF
DNA: TGTGCCAGCAGCAGACTAGCGGGCCCATCCTACAATGAGCAGTTCTTC

V: TRBV12-3/TRBV12-4
D: .
size: few
J: TRBJ2-3
CDR3: CASSFRPGGTDTQYF
DNA: TGTGCCAGCAGTTTTCGACCCGGGGGCACAGATACGCAGTATTTT

V: TRBV12-3/TRBV12-4
D: TRBD1
size: once
J: TRBJ1-1
CDR3: CASSFRQGAEAFF
DNA: TGTGCCAGCAGTTTTCGACAGGGCGCTGAAGCTTTCTTT

V: TRBV28
D: TRBD1
size: few
J: TRBJ1-5
CDR3: CASRVEQGANQPQHF
DNA: TGTGCCAGCAGGGTTGAACAGGGGGCGAATCAGCCCCAGCATTTT

V: TRBV7-8
D: .
size: few
J: TRBJ2-1
CDR3: CASPSRTIGNNEQFF
DNA: TGTGCCAGCCCCTCGAGAACTATAGGAAACAATGAGCAGTTCTTC

V: TRBV12-3/TRBV12-4
D: TRBD1
size: many
J: TRBJ1-4
CDR3: CASSSLDRGSEKLFF
DNA: TGTGCCAGCAGTTCTCTTGACAGGGGGAGTGAAAAACTGTTTTTT

V: TRBV6-2/TRBV6-3
D: TRBD2
size: few
J: TRBJ2-1
CDR3: CASSYLAGTSGYNEQFF
DNA: TGTGCCAGCAGTTACCTAGCCGGGACTAGCGGGTACAATGAGCAGTTCTTC

V: TRBV2
D: .
size: few
J: TRBJ1-1
CDR3: CASSQGMAREAFF
DNA: TGTGCCAGCAGTCAGGGAATGGCCCGTGAAGCTTTCTTT

V: TRBV11-2
D: .
size: .
J: TRBJ1-6
CDR3: CASSGPGGSYSPLHF
DNA: TGTGCCAGCAGCGGACCCGGGGGAAGCTATTCACCCCTCCACTTT

V: TRBV27
D: TRBD1
size: few
J: TRBJ1-5
CDR3: CASSLSPPRRTGWNQPQHF
DNA: TGTGCCAGCAGTTTATCCCCCCCTCGCAGGACAGGGTGGAATCAGCCCCAGCATTTT

V: TRBV2
D: TRBD1
size: .
J: TRBJ2-1
CDR3: CASRGQTGQAPF
DNA: TGTGCCAGCAGGGGACAAACAGGACAGGCCCCCTTC

V: TRBV6-2/TRBV6-3
D: .
size: many
J: TRBJ2-7
CDR3: CASSSQSEQYF
DNA: TGTGCCAGCAGTTCGCAGTCCGAGCAGTACTTC